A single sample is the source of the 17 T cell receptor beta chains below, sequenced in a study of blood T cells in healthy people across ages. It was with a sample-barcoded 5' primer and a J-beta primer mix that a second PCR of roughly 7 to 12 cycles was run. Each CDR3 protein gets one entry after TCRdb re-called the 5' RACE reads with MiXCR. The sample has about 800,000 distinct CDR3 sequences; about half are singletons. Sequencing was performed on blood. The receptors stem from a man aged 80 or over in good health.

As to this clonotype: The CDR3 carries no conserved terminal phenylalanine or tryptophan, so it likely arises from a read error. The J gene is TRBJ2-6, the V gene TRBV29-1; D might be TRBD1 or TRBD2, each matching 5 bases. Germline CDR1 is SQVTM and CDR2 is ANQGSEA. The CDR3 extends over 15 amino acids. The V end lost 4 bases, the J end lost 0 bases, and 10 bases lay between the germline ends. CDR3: CSVGQGRSGANVLTL. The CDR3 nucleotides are TGCAGCGTTGGCCAGGGACGCTCTGGGGCCAACGTCCTGACTTTA.

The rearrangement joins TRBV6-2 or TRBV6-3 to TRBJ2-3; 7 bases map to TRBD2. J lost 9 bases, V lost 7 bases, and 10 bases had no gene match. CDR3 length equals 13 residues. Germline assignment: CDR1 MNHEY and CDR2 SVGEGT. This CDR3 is CASTFLRGDTQYF. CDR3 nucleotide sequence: TGTGCCAGCACCTTCCTTCGGGGGGACACGCAGTATTTT.

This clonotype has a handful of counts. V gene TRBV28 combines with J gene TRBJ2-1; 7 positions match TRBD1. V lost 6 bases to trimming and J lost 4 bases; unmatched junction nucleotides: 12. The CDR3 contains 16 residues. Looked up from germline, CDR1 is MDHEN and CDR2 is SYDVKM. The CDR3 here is CASRTTGTLAYNEQFF. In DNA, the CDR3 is TGTGCCAGCAGAACGACAGGGACCTTAGCTTACAATGAGCAGTTCTTC.

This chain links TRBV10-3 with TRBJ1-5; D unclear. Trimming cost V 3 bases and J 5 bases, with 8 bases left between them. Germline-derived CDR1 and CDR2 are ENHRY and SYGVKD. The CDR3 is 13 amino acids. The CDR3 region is CAISDPADQPQHF. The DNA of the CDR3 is TGTGCCATCAGTGACCCCGCCGATCAGCCCCAGCATTTT.

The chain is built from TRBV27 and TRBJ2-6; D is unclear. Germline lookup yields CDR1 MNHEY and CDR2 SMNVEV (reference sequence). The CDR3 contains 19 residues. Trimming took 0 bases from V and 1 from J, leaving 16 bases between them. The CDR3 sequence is CASSLSAAAWYSGANVLTF. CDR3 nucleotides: TGTGCCAGCAGTTTATCGGCGGCGGCTTGGTATTCTGGGGCCAACGTCCTGACTTTC. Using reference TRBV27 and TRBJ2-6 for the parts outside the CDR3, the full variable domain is EAQVTQNPRYLITVTGKKLTVTCSQNMNHEYMSWYRQDPGLGLRQIYYSMNVEVTDKGDVPEGYKVSRKEKRNFPLILESPSPNQTSLYFCASSLSAAAWYSGANVLTFGAGSRLTVL.

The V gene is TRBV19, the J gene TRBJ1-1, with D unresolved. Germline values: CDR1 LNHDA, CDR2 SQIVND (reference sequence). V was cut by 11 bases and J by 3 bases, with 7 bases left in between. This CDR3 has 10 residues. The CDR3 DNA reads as TGTGCCGTAGGTTACACTGAAGCTTTCTTT. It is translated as CAVGYTEAFF.

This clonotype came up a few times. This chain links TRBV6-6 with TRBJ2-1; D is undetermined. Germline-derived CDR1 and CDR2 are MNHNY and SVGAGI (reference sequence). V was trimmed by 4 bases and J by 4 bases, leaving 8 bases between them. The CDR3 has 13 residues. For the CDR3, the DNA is TGTGCCAGCAGTTCGTCTCAATACAATGAGCAGTTCTTC. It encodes CASSSSQYNEQFF.

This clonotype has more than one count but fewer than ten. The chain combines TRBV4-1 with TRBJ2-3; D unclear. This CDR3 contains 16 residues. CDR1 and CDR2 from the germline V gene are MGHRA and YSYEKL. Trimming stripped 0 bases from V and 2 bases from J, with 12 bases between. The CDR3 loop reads CASSQDPGGSTDTQYF. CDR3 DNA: TGCGCCAGCAGCCAAGATCCGGGTGGGTCCACAGATACGCAGTATTTT.

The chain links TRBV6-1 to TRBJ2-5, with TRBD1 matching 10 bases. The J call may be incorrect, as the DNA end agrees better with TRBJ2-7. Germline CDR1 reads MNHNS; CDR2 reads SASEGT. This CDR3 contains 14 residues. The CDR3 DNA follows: TGTGCCAGCACCTGGGGACAGGGGACCTACGAGCAGTACTTC. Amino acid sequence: CASTWGQGTYEQYF.

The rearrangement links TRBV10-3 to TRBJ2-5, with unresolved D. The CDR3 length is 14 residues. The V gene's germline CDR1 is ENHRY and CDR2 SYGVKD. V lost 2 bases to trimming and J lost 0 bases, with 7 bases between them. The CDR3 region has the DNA TGTGCCATCAGTGAGCCAGACCACCAAGAGACCCAGTACTTC. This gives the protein CAISEPDHQETQYF.

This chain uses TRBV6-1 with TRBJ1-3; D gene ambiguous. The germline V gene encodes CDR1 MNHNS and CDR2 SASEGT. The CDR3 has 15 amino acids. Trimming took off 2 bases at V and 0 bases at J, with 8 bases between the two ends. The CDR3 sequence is CASSEQPSSGNTIYF. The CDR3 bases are TGTGCCAGCAGTGAACAGCCAAGCTCTGGAAACACCATATATTTT.

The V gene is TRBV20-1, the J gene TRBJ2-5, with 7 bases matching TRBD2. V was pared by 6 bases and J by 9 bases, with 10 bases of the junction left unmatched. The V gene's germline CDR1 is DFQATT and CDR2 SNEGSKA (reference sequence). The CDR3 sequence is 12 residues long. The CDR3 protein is CSASGTKMSQYF. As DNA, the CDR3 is TGCAGTGCCTCCGGGACTAAAATGTCCCAGTACTTC.

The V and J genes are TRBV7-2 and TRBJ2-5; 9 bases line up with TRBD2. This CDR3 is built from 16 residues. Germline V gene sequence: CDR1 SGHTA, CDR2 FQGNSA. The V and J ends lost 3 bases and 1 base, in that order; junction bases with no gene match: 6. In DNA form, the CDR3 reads TGTGCCAGCAGCTTTCTAGCGGGAACCTTCCAAGAGACCCAGTACTTC. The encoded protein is CASSFLAGTFQETQYF.

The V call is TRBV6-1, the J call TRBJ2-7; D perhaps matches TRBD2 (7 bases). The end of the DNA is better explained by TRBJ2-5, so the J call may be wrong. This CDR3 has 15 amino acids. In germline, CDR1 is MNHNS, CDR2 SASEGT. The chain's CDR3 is CASTPGGGNLETQYF. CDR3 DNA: TGTGCCAGCACCCCGGGGGGCGGGAATTTGGAGACCCAGTACTTC.

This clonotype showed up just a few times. The DNA of the CDR3 is TGTGCCACCAGTGATACGGGCCTCGACGGCAATGAGCAGTTCTTC. Translating gives CATSDTGLDGNEQFF. V and J are TRBV24-1 and TRBJ2-1, with D unclear. The CDR3 covers 15 residues. Germline CDR1 KGHDR, CDR2 SFDVKD. V was cut by 3 bases and J by 6 bases, with 14 bases left in between.

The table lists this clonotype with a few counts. The CDR3 is CASSQGLGTGIQNGYTF. CDR3 coding DNA: TGCGCCAGCAGCCAGGGACTGGGGACAGGGATTCAAAATGGCTACACCTTC. The chain employs TRBV4-3 and TRBJ1-2; 9 positions match TRBD1. CDR3 size: 17 residues. CDR1 and CDR2 from the germline V gene are LGHNA and YSLEER. The J segment lost 6 bases and the V segment lost 3 bases, leaving 14 bases of the junction unmatched.

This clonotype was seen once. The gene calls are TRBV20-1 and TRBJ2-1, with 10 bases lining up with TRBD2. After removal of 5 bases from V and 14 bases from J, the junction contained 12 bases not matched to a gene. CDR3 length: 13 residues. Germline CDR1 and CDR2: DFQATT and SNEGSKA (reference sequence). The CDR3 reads CSAEGVAGGVEFF. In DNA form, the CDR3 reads TGCAGTGCTGAAGGGGTAGCGGGAGGTGTGGAGTTCTTC.